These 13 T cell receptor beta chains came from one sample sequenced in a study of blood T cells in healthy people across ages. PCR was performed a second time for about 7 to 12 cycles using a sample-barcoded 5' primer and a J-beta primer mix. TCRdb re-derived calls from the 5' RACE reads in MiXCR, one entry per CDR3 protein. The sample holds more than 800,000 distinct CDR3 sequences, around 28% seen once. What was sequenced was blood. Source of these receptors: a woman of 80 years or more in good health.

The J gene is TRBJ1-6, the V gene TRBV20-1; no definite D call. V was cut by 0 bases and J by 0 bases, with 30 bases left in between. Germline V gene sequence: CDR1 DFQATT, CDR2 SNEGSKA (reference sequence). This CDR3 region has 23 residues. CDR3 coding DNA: TGCAGTGCTAGAGATCCGCCCTATAACAAGATAACCAGTTCCCTCTCCTATAATTCACCCCTCCACTTT. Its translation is CSARDPPYNKITSSLSYNSPLHF.

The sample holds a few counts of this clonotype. The CDR3 nucleotides read TGTGCCAGCAGCGGACAGGCAGTCTATAATTCACCCCTCCACTTT. This sequence encodes CASSGQAVYNSPLHF. The chain links TRBV7-9 to TRBJ1-6, with 7 bases identical to TRBD1. The V gene end was trimmed by 5 bases and the J gene end by 3 bases; junction bases not matched to a gene: 4. This CDR3 has 15 amino acids. Germline V CDR1 and CDR2: SEHNR, FQNEAQ (reference sequence).

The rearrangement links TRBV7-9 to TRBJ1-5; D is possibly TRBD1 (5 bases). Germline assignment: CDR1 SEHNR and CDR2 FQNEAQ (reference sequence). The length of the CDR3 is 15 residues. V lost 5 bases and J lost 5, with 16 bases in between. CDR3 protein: CASSPVGPSDQPQHF. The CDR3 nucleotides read TGTGCCAGCAGCCCCGTGGGACCCTCGGATCAGCCCCAGCATTTT.

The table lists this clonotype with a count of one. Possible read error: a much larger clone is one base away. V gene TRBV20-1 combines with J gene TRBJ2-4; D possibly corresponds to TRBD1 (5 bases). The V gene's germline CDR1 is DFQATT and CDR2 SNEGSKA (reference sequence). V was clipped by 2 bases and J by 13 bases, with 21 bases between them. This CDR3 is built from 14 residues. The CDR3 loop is CSARNYLGHNEQYF. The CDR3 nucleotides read TGCAGTGCTAGAAACTACCTGGGGCACAATGAGCAGTACTTC.

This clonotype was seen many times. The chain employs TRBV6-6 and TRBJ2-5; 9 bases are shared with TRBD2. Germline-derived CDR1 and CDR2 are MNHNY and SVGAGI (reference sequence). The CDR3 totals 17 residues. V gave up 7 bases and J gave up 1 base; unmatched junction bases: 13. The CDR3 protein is CASTRSAGGATQETQYF. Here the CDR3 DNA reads TGTGCCAGCACCCGCTCAGCGGGGGGTGCAACCCAAGAGACCCAGTACTTC.

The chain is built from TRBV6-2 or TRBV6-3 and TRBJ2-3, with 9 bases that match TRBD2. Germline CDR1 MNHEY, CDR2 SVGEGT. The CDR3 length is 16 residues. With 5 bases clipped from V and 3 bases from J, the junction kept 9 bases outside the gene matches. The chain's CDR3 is CASSPPRGGATDTQYF. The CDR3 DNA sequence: TGTGCCAGCAGTCCCCCCCGCGGGGGGGCGACAGATACGCAGTATTTT.

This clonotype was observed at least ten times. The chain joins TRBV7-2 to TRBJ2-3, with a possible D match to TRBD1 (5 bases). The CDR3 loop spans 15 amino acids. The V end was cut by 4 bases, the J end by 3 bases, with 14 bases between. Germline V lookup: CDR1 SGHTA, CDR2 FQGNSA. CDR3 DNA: TGTGCCAGCAGCTCGCAGGGAATGAGTACAGATACGCAGTATTTT. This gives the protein CASSSQGMSTDTQYF.

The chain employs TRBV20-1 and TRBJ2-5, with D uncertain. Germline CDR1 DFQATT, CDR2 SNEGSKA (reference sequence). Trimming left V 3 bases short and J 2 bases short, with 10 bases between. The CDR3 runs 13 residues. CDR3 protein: CSASGSGQETQYF. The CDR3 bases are TGCAGTGCTAGTGGTTCGGGTCAAGAGACCCAGTACTTC.

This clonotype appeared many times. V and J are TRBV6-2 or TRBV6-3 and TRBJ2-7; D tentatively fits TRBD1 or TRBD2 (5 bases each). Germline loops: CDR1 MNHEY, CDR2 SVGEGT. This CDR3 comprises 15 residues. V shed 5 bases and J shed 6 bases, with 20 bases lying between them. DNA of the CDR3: TGTGCCAGCAGTAATCTTGGGACCACCGGTGGCGAGCAGTACTTC. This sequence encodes CASSNLGTTGGEQYF.

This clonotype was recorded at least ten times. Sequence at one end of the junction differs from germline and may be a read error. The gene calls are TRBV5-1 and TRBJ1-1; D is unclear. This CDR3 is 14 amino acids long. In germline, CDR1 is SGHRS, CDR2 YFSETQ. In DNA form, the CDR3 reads TGTGCCAGCAGCTTAGTAGCCGGGTCCACTGAAGCTTTCTTT. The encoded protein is CASSLVAGSTEAFF.

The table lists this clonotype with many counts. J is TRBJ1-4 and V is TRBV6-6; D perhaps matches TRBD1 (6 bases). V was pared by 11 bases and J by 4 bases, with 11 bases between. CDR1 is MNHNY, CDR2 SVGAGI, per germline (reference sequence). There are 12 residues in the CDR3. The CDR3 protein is CAVQGLNEKLFF. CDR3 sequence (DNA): TGTGCCGTACAGGGCCTTAATGAAAAACTGTTTTTT.

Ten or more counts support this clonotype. In nucleotides, the CDR3 is TGCGCCAGCAGTGAACAGCCGGGACAGGGGGCGAAGGAGCAGTACTTC. This codes for CASSEQPGQGAKEQYF. The chain recombines TRBV5-1 with TRBJ2-7; 12 positions match TRBD1. The CDR3 is 16 amino acids. In germline, CDR1 is SGHRS, CDR2 YFSETQ. With V trimmed by 5 bases and J by 7 bases, 13 bases remained unmatched.

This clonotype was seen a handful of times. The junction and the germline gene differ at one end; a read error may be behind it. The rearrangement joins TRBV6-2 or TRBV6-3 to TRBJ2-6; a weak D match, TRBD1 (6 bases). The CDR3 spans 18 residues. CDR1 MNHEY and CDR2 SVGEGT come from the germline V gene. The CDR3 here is CASSYWGQGVSGANVRTF. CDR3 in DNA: TGTGCCAGCAGTTACTGGGGGCAGGGAGTTTCAGGGGCCAACGTCCGGACTTTC.